The text below deals with one T cell receptor (beta chain). Its antigen is unknown. cDNA came from approximately 0.5 to 1 ug RNA primed by random hexamers. The amplification used immunoSEQ multiplex PCR on TCR beta CDR3; it spanned 54 Vbeta and 13 Jbeta. TCRdb fed the immunoSEQ multiplex PCR reads into MiXCR, producing one record per CDR3 protein. This sample has around 130,000 distinct CDR3 sequences; 85% to 95% occur once, and the top ten carry around 0.27%. Negative isolation yielded the CD8+ and CD4+ T cells, while FACS enriched the TEMRA cells. The sample originates from a study of CD8 T cells in Susac syndrome. Study-wide context: Within the sequenced group of Susac syndrome patients, 5 or 6 showed active disease and 8 or 9 were in remission. Regarding the study as a whole: The study's TCR sequencing and HLA analysis covered a relatively small number of individuals, and the study acknowledged this.

The V segment lost 6 bases and the J segment 2 bases; nucleotides outside the gene matches: 4. The length of the CDR3 is 15 residues. The sample taken for sequencing was CD8+ T cells from PBMCs. The chain uses TRBV12-3 or TRBV12-4 and TRBJ2-2; 9 nucleotides line up with TRBD1. The sequence came from a human donor with Susac syndrome. CDR3: CASSPGQGNTGELFF. The CDR3 coding sequence is TGTGCCAGCAGCCCGGGACAGGGAAACACCGGGGAGCTGTTTTTT.